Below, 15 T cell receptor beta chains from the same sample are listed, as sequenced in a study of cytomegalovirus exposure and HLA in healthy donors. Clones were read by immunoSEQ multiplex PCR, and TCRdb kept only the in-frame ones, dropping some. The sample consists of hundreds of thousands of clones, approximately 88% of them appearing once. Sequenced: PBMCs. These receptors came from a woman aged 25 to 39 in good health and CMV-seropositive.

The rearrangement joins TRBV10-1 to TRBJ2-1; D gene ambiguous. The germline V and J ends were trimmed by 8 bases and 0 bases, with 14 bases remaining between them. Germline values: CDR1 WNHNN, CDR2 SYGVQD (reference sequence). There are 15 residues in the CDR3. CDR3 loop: CASPPERNSYNEQFF. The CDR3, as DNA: TGCGCCAGCCCCCCGGAGAGAAACTCCTACAATGAGCAGTTCTTC.

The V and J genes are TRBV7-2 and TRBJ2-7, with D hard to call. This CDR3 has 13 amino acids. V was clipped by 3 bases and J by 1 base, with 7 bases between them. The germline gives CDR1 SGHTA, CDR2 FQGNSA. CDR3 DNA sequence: TGTGCCAGCAGCTTCGGGCCATCCTACGAGCAGTACTTC. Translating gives CASSFGPSYEQYF.

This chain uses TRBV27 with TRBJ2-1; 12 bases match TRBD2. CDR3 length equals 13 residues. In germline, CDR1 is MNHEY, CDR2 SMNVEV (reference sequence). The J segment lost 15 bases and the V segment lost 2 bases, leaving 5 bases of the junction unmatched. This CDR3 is CASSLVTSGRWFF. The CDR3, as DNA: TGTGCCAGCAGTTTAGTGACTAGCGGGAGATGGTTCTTC.

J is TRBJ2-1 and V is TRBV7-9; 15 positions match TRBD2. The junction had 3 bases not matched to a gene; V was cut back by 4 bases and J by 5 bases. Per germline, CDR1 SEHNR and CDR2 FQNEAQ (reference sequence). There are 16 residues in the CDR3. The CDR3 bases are TGTGCCAGCAGCTATGGACTAGCGGGGGGGAACAATGAGCAGTTCTTC. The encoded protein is CASSYGLAGGNNEQFF.

In DNA form, the CDR3 reads TGTGCCAGCAGTTTTGGTCTGGGACAGCCCCAGCATTTT. This encodes CASSFGLGQPQHF. V and J are TRBV28 and TRBJ1-5; no clear D gene. The CDR3 runs 13 residues. Trimming shortened V by 3 bases and J by 7 bases, and 10 bases separated the two germline ends. Germline V gene lookup returns CDR1 MDHEN and CDR2 SYDVKM.

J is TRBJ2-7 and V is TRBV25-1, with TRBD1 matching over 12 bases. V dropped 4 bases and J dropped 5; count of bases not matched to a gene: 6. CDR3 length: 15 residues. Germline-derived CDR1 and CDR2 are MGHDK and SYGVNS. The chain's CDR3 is CASSVTGTGGHEQYF. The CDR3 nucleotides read TGTGCCAGCAGTGTAACCGGGACAGGGGGCCACGAGCAGTACTTC.

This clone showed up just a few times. The CDR3 protein is CASSQERAVGNQPQHF. The CDR3 region has the DNA TGTGCCAGCAGCCAAGAGAGGGCGGTCGGCAATCAGCCCCAGCATTTT. The V gene is TRBV4-2, the J gene TRBJ1-5; D is unclear. This CDR3 has 16 residues. The ends were cut back, 0 bases at V and 2 bases at J, with 11 bases in the middle. Germline lookup yields CDR1 LGHNA and CDR2 YNFKEQ.

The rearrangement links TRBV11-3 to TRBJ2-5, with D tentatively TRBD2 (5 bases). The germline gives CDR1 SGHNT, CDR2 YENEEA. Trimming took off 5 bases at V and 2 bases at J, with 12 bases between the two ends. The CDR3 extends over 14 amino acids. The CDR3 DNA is TGTGCCAGCAGCCCGAGGAGGAGTCAAGAGACCCAGTACTTC. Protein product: CASSPRRSQETQYF.

CDR3 region: CASSSRVGLVNTEAFF. As DNA, the CDR3 is TGTGCCAGCAGCTCCAGGGTAGGATTGGTAAACACTGAAGCTTTCTTT. The chain joins TRBV11-2 to TRBJ1-1; the D gene is possibly TRBD1 (5 bases). Germline V gene sequence: CDR1 SGHAT, CDR2 FQNNGV. The CDR3 runs to 16 residues. Trimming took off 4 bases at V and 2 bases at J, with 17 bases between the two ends.

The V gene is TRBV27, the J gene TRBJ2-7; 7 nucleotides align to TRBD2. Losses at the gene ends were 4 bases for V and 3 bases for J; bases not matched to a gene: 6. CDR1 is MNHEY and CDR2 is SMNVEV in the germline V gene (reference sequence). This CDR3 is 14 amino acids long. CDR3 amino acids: CASSSAGGSYEQYF. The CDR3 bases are TGTGCCAGCAGTTCCGCCGGCGGGAGCTACGAGCAGTACTTC.

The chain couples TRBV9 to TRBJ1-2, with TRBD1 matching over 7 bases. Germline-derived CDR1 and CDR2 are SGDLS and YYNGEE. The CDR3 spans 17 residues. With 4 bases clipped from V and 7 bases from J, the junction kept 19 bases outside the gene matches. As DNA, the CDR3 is TGTGCCAGCAGCAATAAAATAACAGGGGATCACGTCCGTGGCTACACCTTC. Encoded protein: CASSNKITGDHVRGYTF.

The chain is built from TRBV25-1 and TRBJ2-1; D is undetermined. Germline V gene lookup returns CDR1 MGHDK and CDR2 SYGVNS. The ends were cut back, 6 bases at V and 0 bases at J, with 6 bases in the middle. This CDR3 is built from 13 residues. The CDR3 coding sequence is TGTGCCAGCAGCTATAGCTCCTACAATGAGCAGTTCTTC. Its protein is CASSYSSYNEQFF. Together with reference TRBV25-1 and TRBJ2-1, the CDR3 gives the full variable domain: EADIYQTPRYLVIGTGKKITLECSQTMGHDKMYWYQQDPGMELHLIHYSYGVNSTEKGDLSSESTVSRIRTEHFPLTLESARPSHTSQYLCASSYSSYNEQFFGPGTRLTVL.

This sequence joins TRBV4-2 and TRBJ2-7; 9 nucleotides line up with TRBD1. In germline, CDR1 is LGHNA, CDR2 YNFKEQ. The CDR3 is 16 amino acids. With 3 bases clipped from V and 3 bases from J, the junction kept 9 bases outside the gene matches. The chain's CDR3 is CASSQEDRGVGYEQYF. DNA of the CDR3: TGTGCCAGCAGCCAGGAAGACAGGGGGGTCGGCTACGAGCAGTACTTC.

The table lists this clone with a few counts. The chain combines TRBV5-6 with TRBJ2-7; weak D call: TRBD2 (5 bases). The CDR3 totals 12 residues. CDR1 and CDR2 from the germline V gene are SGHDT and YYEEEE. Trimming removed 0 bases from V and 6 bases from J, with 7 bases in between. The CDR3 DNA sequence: TGTGCCAGCAGCTTGGTACGGGGCGAGCAGTACTTC. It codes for CASSLVRGEQYF.

The CDR3 nucleotides are TGTGCCTGGAGTCGGGGGGTAGATGAGCAGTTCTTC. It is translated as CAWSRGVDEQFF. The genes are TRBV30 and TRBJ2-1; 7 bases are a match to TRBD2. This CDR3 comprises 12 residues. The V gene end was trimmed by 2 bases and the J gene end by 8 bases; junction bases not matched to a gene: 3. In germline, CDR1 is GTSNPN, CDR2 SVGIG (reference sequence). The variable domain in full, with the rest retrieved from reference TRBV30 and TRBJ2-1, is SQTIHQWPATLVQPVGSPLSLECTVEGTSNPNLYWYRQAAGRGLQLLFYSVGIGQISSEVPQNLSASRPQDRQFILSSKKLLLSDSGFYLCAWSRGVDEQFFGPGTRLTVL.